This passage covers 17 T cell receptor beta chains from one sample sequenced in a study of regulatory T cells in long-lasting Graves disease. Through Arm-PCR of CDR3 regions and iRepertoire HTBI primers, TCR beta libraries were built. TCRdb re-called the multiplex PCR reads with MiXCR, one entry per CDR3 protein. This table holds 400,000 to 500,000 distinct CDR3 sequences, about 16% found once. Time point in this sample: newly diagnosed GD, antithyroid drugs for less than 3 months. Extracted RNA from PBMCs served as the source of the TCR library. These data also featured in a second study, about T cells in Graves' hyperthyroidism and ophthalmopathy.

The sample consisted of peripheral blood mononuclear cells (PBMCs), taken at new diagnosis, from a patient treated with antithyroid drugs. Source of these receptors: a woman aged 30 to 39 with Graves disease.

The sample holds many counts of this clonotype. This sequence joins TRBV11-2 and TRBJ1-1; no clear D. The CDR3 is made up of 12 amino acids. Looked up from germline, CDR1 is SGHAT and CDR2 is FQNNGV. Between the trimmed V and J ends, which lost 5 bases and 6 bases, there was a span of 10 bases. The CDR3 protein is CASSLNWSEAFF. For the CDR3, the DNA is TGTGCCAGCAGCCTCAATTGGTCTGAAGCTTTCTTT.

There are many counts of this clonotype. This chain links TRBV20-1 with TRBJ2-1, with 8 bases aligning to TRBD2. The CDR3 totals 14 residues. The germline CDR1 and CDR2 sequences are DFQATT and SNEGSKA (reference sequence). V dropped 3 bases and J dropped 3; count of bases not matched to a gene: 4. This CDR3 reads CSASGLAGYNEQFF. Written as DNA, the CDR3 is TGCAGTGCTAGTGGGCTAGCGGGCTACAATGAGCAGTTCTTC.

At least ten counts were recorded for this clonotype. The chain uses TRBV3-1 and TRBJ2-2, with 8 nucleotides matching TRBD2. The germline V gene encodes CDR1 LGHDT and CDR2 YNNKEL (reference sequence). The CDR3 spans 15 residues. After removal of 1 base from V and 3 bases from J, the junction contained 1 base not matched to a gene. The CDR3 region is CASSQAGGHTGELFF. DNA of the CDR3: TGTGCCAGCAGCCAAGCGGGAGGGCACACCGGGGAGCTGTTTTTT.

The chain employs TRBV7-2 and TRBJ1-4; D remains unclear. The CDR3 is 15 residues long. Per the germline V gene, CDR1 is SGHTA and CDR2 is FQGNSA. Trimming shortened V by 4 bases and J by 4 bases, and 13 bases separated the two germline ends. The CDR3 DNA sequence: TGTGCCAGCAGCTCTTCTTGGTGGGATAATGAAAAACTGTTTTTT. It translates to CASSSSWWDNEKLFF.

The table lists this clonotype with a few counts. The V gene is TRBV7-9, the J gene TRBJ1-2; 9 bases match TRBD1. Germline V gene data show CDR1 as SEHNR and CDR2 as FQNEAQ (reference sequence). V shed 3 bases, J shed 5 bases, and the junction held 16 bases outside the gene matches. CDR3 length: 18 amino acids. The CDR3 protein is CASSLSGDRDGTGYGYTF. CDR3 bases: TGTGCCAGCAGCTTGAGTGGGGACAGGGATGGGACGGGGTATGGCTACACCTTC.

Many counts were recorded for this clonotype. In DNA form, the CDR3 reads TGTGCCAGCAGCCCCTCAGACCATGACTACGAGCAGTACTTC. Protein: CASSPSDHDYEQYF. V and J are TRBV3-1 and TRBJ2-7; D is undetermined. Trimming removed 4 bases at V and 3 bases at J, with 13 bases between. The CDR3 is 14 amino acids. Germline CDR1 and CDR2: LGHDT and YNNKEL (reference sequence).

This clonotype was seen at least ten times. The J gene is TRBJ2-1, the V gene TRBV3-1; 7 positions agree with TRBD1. The CDR3 loop spans 14 amino acids. The germline CDR1 and CDR2 sequences are LGHDT and YNNKEL (reference sequence). The J segment lost 8 bases and the V segment lost 1 base, leaving 5 bases of the junction unmatched. The CDR3 DNA is TGTGCCAGCAGCCAAGTGGGGACAGTCTATGAGCAGTTCTTC. Translating gives CASSQVGTVYEQFF.

This clonotype has ten or more counts. This sequence joins TRBV11-3 and TRBJ2-3; 8 nucleotides match TRBD1. CDR3 size: 15 residues. Germline CDR1 is SGHNT and CDR2 is YENEEA. V was pared by 3 bases and J by 1 base, with 3 bases of the junction left unmatched. Written as DNA, the CDR3 is TGTGCCAGCAGCTTGATGACAGGGGGCACAGATACGCAGTATTTT. It codes for CASSLMTGGTDTQYF.

This clonotype was seen a few times. This chain uses TRBV6-5 with TRBJ1-1, with D perhaps matching TRBD1 (5 bases). CDR3 size: 12 residues. V was trimmed by 2 bases and J by 8 bases, leaving 9 bases between them. Germline lookup yields CDR1 MNHEY and CDR2 SVGAGI. This CDR3 is CASSYAGREAFF. CDR3 DNA sequence: TGTGCCAGCAGTTACGCAGGGCGGGAAGCTTTCTTT.

This clonotype was counted ten times or more. J is TRBJ2-5 and V is TRBV12-3 or TRBV12-4; 10 bases match TRBD2. The J segment lost 2 bases and the V segment lost 3 bases, leaving 15 bases of the junction unmatched. The CDR3 length is 19 residues. The CDR3 is CASSFPSPSGRGDQETQYF. DNA of the CDR3: TGTGCCAGCAGTTTCCCCAGCCCTAGCGGGAGAGGGGATCAAGAGACCCAGTACTTC.

Written as DNA, the CDR3 is TGTGCCAGCAGCTTGGTTACTGGAAACACCATATATTTT. It is translated as CASSLVTGNTIYF. The chain employs TRBV5-8 and TRBJ1-3; D gene uncertain. The V and J ends lost 0 bases and 2 bases respectively, with 3 bases between them. The CDR3 contains 13 residues. Germline loops: CDR1 SGHTS, CDR2 YDEGEE.

This sequence joins TRBV15 and TRBJ2-7; either TRBD1 or TRBD2 may fit D (5 bases each). Trimming stripped 0 bases from V and 6 bases from J, with 15 bases between. The CDR3 runs 15 residues. Germline V gene lookup returns CDR1 LNHNV and CDR2 YYDKDF (reference sequence). CDR3 coding DNA: TGTGCCACCAGCAGAGATACGATATCGGGGCGCGAGCAGTACTTC. Its protein is CATSRDTISGREQYF.

The chain recombines TRBV10-3 with TRBJ1-1; 7 nucleotides align to TRBD1. The ends lost 5 bases at V and 3 bases at J; junction bases unmatched: 6. This CDR3 contains 14 residues. Germline V CDR1 and CDR2: ENHRY, SYGVKD. The CDR3 coding sequence is TGTGCCATCAGTCTTACAGGGGCCGACACTGAAGCTTTCTTT. It specifies CAISLTGADTEAFF.

Ten or more counts support this clonotype. V and J are TRBV11-2 and TRBJ1-1; D is ambiguous. The germline V gene encodes CDR1 SGHAT and CDR2 FQNNGV. The CDR3 length is 13 residues. The ends were cut back, 5 bases at V and 1 base at J, with 8 bases in the middle. The CDR3 bases are TGTGCCAGCAGCCATAATTCGAACACTGAAGCTTTCTTT. Its translation is CASSHNSNTEAFF.

In this sample, this clonotype turned up many times. The rearrangement uses TRBV4-1 and TRBJ2-2; D gene unclear. Germline CDR1 and CDR2: MGHRA and YSYEKL. V lost 0 bases, J lost 5 bases, and 1 base lay in between. The CDR3 is 12 amino acids. CDR3 loop: CASSQETGELFF. CDR3 in DNA: TGCGCCAGCAGCCAAGAGACCGGGGAGCTGTTTTTT.

This clonotype was observed a handful of times. It may be a read error: a sequence one base away is much more abundant. The V gene is TRBV20-1, the J gene TRBJ2-1, with TRBD2 matching over 9 bases. CDR1 is DFQATT and CDR2 is SNEGSKA in the germline V gene (reference sequence). The CDR3 sequence is 13 residues long. Trimming at V came to 6 bases and at J to 10 bases, leaving 10 bases not matched to a gene. The CDR3 protein is CSALGGRGWEQFF. DNA of the CDR3: TGCAGTGCCCTTGGCGGGAGGGGTTGGGAGCAGTTCTTC.

This clonotype was counted many times. V usage is TRBV28 and J usage is TRBJ1-2; TRBD1 is a possible D gene (6 bases). Trimming took off 5 bases at V and 4 bases at J, with 17 bases between the two ends. The CDR3 has 15 residues. Germline values: CDR1 MDHEN, CDR2 SYDVKM. CDR3 loop: CASSHDRHKLYGYTF. CDR3 DNA sequence: TGTGCCAGCAGTCACGACAGGCACAAACTCTATGGCTACACCTTC.